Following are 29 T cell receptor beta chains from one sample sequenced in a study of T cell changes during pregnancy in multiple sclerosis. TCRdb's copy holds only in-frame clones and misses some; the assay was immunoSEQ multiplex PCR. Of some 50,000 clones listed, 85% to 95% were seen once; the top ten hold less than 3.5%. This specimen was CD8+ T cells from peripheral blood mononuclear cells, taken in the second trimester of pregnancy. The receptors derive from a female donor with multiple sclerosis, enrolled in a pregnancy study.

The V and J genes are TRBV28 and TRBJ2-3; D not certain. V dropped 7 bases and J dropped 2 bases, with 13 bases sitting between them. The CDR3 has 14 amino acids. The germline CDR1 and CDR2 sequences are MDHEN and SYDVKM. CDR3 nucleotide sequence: TGTGCCAGCACCTCGCCCCCACTCACAGATACGCAGTATTTT. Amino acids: CASTSPPLTDTQYF.

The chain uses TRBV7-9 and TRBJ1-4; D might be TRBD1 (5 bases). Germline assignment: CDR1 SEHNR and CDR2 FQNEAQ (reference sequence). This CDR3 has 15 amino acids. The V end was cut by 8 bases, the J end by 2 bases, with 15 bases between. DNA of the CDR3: TGTGCCAGCTGGCCCCGCGGGGCTACTAATGAAAAACTGTTTTTT. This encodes CASWPRGATNEKLFF.

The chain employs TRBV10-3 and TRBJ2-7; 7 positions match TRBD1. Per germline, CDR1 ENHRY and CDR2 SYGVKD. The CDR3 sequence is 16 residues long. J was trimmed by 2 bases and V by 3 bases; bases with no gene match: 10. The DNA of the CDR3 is TGTGCCATCAGTGACCCGATGGCAGGGGGAGCCTACGAGCAGTACTTC. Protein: CAISDPMAGGAYEQYF.

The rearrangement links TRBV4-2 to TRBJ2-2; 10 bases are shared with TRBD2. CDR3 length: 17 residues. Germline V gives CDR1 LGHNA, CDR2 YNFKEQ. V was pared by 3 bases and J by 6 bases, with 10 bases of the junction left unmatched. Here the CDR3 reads CASSQIQAGGLSGELFF. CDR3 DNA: TGTGCCAGCAGCCAGATACAAGCGGGGGGGCTGTCCGGGGAGCTGTTTTTT.

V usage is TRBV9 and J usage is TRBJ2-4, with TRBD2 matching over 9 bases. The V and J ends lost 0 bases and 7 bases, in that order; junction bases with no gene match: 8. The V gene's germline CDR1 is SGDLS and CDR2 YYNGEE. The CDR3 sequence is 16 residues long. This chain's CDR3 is CASSVAGGGGGNIQYF. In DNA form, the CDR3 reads TGTGCCAGCAGCGTAGCTGGCGGGGGGGGAGGGAACATTCAGTACTTC.

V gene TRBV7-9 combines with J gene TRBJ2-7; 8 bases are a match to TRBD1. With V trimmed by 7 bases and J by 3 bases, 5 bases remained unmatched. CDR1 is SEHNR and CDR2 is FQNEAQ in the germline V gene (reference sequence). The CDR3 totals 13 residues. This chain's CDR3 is CASTPDRGYEQYF. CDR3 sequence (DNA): TGTGCCAGCACCCCCGACAGGGGCTACGAGCAGTACTTC.

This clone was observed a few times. CDR3 sequence: CASSDLTRQTTGELFF. The CDR3 DNA sequence: TGTGCCAGCAGTGACTTAACCCGACAGACCACCGGGGAGCTGTTTTTT. V and J are TRBV6-4 and TRBJ2-2, with D tentatively TRBD1 (5 bases). From germline, CDR1 is MRHNA and CDR2 SNTAGT. V lost 1 base, J lost 4 bases, and 13 bases lay in between. The CDR3 totals 16 residues.

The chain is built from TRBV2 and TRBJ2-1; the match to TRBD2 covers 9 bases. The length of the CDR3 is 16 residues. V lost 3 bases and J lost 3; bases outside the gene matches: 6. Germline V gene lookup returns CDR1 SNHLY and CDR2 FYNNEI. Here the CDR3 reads CASSDMGTSLYNEQFF. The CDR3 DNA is TGTGCCAGCAGTGATATGGGGACTAGCCTCTACAATGAGCAGTTCTTC.

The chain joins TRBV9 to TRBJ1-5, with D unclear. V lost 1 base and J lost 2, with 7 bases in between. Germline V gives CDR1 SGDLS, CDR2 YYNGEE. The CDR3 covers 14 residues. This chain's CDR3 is CASSVTGGNQPQHF. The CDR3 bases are TGTGCCAGCAGCGTAACTGGTGGCAATCAGCCCCAGCATTTT.

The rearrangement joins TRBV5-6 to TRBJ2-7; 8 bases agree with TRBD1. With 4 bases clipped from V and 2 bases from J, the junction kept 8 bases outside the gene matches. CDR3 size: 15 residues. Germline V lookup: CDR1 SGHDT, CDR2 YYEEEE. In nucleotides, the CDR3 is TGTGCCAGCAGCCGACAGGGGAAGGTGGCCTACGAGCAGTACTTC. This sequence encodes CASSRQGKVAYEQYF.

The CDR3 here is CASSLGDRGFTGELFF. CDR3 DNA: TGTGCCAGCAGCTTAGGGGACAGGGGTTTCACCGGGGAGCTGTTTTTT. This chain connects TRBV13 to TRBJ2-2; 9 bases fit TRBD1. This CDR3 is 16 amino acids long. With 0 bases clipped from V and 4 bases from J, the junction kept 3 bases outside the gene matches. Germline lookup yields CDR1 PRHDT and CDR2 FYEKMQ (reference sequence).

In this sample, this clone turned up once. The CDR3 DNA reads as TGTGCCAGCAGCTTTGAGCGGGGGGGCAACGAGCAGTACTTC. It codes for CASSFERGGNEQYF. The chain couples TRBV7-2 to TRBJ2-7; 10 bases map to TRBD2. Trimming removed 3 bases from V and 5 bases from J; junction bases left unmatched: 4. This CDR3 spans 14 amino acids. Germline V gives CDR1 SGHTA, CDR2 FQGNSA.

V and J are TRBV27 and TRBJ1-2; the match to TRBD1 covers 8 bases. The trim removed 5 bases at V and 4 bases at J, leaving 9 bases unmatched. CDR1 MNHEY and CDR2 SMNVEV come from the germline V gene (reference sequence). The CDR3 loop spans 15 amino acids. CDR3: CASSDLVGTGYGYTF. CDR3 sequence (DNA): TGTGCCAGCAGTGATCTGGTGGGGACAGGCTATGGCTACACCTTC.

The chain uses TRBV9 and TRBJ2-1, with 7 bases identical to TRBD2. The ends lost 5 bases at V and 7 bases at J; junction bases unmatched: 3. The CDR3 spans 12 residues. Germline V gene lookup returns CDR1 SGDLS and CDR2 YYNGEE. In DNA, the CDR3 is TGTGCCAGCAGTGGGAGGGAAAATGAGCAGTTCTTC. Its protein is CASSGRENEQFF.

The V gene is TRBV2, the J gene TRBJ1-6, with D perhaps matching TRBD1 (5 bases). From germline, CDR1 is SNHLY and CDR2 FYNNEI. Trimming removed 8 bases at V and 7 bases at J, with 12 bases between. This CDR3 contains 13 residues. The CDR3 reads CASGRGKNSPLHF. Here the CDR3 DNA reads TGTGCCAGCGGGAGGGGAAAGAATTCACCCCTCCACTTT.

The CDR3 reads CATSLPRQGENTEAFF. CDR3 sequence (DNA): TGTGCCACCAGCCTCCCTCGACAGGGTGAGAACACTGAAGCTTTCTTT. The chain is built from TRBV15 and TRBJ1-1, with 7 bases that match TRBD1. CDR3 size: 16 residues. The V segment lost 5 bases and the J segment 1 base; nucleotides outside the gene matches: 10. CDR1 and CDR2 from the germline V gene are LNHNV and YYDKDF (reference sequence).

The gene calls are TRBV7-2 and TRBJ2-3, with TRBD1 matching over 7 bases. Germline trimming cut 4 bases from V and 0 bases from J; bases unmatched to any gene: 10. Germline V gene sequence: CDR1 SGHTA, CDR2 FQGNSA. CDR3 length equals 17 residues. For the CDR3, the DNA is TGTGCCAGCAGCTCAAACCTGGACAGGCGCAGCACAGATACGCAGTATTTT. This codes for CASSSNLDRRSTDTQYF.

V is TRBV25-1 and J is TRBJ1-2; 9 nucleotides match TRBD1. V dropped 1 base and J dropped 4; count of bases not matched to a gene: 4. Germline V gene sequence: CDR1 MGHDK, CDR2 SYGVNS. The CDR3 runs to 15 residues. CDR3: CASSEWGQGFYGYTF. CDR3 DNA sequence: TGTGCCAGCAGTGAATGGGGACAGGGCTTCTATGGCTACACCTTC.

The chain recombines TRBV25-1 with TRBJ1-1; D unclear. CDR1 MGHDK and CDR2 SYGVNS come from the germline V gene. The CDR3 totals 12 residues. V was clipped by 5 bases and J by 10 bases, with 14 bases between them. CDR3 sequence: CASSPGFEVAFF. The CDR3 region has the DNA TGTGCCAGCAGTCCGGGTTTCGAAGTAGCTTTCTTT.

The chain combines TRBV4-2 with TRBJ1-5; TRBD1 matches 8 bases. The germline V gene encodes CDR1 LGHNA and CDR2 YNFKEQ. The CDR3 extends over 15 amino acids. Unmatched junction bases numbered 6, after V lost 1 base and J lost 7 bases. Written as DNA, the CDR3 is TGTGCCAGCAGCCAAGTTTCAGGGGGCCTCCAGCCCCAGCATTTT. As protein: CASSQVSGGLQPQHF.

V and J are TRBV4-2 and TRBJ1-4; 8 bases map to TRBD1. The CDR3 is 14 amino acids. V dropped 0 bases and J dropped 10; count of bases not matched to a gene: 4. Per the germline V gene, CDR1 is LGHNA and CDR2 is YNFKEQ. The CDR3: CASSQDRGPGKLFF. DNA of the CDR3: TGTGCCAGCAGCCAAGACAGGGGGCCTGGAAAACTGTTTTTT.

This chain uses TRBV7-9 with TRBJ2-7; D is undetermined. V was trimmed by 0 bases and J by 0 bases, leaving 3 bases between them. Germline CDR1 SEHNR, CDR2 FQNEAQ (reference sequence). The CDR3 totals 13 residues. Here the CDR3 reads CASSLAYSYEQYF. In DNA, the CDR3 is TGTGCCAGCAGCTTAGCCTACTCCTACGAGCAGTACTTC.

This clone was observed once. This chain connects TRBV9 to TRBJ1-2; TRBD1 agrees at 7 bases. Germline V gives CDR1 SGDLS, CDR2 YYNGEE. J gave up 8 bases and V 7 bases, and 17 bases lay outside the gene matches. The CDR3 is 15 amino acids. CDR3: CASAYRQGSEDGYTF. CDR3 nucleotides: TGTGCCAGCGCCTATAGACAGGGCTCTGAGGACGGCTACACCTTC.

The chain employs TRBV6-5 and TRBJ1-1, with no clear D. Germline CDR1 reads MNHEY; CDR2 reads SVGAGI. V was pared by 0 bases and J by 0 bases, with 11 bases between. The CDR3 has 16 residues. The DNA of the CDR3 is TGTGCCAGCAGTTACTCGAGGTCCTATTTGAACACTGAAGCTTTCTTT. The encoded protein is CASSYSRSYLNTEAFF.

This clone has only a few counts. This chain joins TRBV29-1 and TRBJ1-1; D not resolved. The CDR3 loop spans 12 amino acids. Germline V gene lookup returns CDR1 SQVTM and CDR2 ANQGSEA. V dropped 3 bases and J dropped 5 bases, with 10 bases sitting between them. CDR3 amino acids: CSVEYAGTEAFF. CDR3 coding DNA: TGCAGCGTTGAGTACGCGGGTACTGAAGCTTTCTTT. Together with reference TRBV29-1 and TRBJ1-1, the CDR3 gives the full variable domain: SAVISQKPSRDICQRGTSLTIQCQVDSQVTMMFWYRQQPGQSLTLIATANQGSEATYESGFVIDKFPISRPNLTFSTLTVSNMSPEDSSIYLCSVEYAGTEAFFGQGTRLTVV.

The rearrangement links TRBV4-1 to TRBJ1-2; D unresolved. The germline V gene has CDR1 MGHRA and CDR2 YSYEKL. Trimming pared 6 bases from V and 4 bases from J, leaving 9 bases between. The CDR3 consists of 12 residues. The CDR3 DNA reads TGCGCCAGCAGGGAGGGCCTCTATGGCTACACCTTC. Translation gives CASREGLYGYTF.

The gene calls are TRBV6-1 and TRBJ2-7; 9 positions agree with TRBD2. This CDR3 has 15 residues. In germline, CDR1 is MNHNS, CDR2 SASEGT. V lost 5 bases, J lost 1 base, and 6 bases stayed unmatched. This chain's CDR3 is CASSPGLATSYEQYF. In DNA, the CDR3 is TGTGCCAGCAGTCCCGGACTAGCGACGTCCTACGAGCAGTACTTC.

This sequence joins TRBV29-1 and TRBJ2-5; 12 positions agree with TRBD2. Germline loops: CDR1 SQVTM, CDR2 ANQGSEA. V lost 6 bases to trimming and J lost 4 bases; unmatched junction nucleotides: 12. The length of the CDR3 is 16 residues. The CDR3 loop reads CSVDHRTSGDPETQYF. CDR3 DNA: TGCAGCGTCGACCATAGGACTAGCGGGGATCCAGAGACCCAGTACTTC.

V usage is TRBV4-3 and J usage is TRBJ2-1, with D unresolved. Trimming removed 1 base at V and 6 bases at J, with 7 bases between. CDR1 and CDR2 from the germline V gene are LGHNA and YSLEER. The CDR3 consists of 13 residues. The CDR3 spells CASSQGAANEQFF. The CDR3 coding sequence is TGCGCCAGCAGCCAAGGGGCAGCCAATGAGCAGTTCTTC.